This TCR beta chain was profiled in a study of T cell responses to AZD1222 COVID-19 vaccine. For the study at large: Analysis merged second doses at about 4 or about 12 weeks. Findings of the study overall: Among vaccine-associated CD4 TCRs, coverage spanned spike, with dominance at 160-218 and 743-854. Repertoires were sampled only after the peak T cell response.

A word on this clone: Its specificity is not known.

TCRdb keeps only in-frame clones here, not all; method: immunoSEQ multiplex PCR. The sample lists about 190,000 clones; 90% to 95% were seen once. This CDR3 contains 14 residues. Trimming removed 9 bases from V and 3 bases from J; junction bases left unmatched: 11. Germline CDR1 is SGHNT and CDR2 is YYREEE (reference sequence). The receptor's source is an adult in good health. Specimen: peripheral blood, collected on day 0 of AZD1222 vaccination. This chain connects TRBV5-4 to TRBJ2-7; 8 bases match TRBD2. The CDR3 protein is CATAGGPNLYEQYF. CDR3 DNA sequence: TGTGCCACCGCGGGGGGCCCGAACCTCTACGAGCAGTACTTC.